This T cell receptor beta chain was recovered during a study of response to subunit inactivated influenza vaccine. Study outcomes and limitations: Authors suggested each seasonal flu vaccination may recruit only limited numbers of new T cells.

Trimming took 0 bases from V and 3 from J; bases not matched to a gene: 9. The V gene's germline CDR1 is SGHDN and CDR2 FVKESK. CDR3 length: 17 residues. Each CDR3 protein is one row after TCRdb ran MiXCR on the RT-PCR reads. Of about 570,000 distinct CDR3 sequences detected, about 11% appear once; the ten largest clones hold roughly 11%. This clonotype came up a few times. Its specificity is not known. The sample was also reused in another study, on T cells expressing NK-cell markers. From that report: TCR beta cDNA was made by 5'RACE template switching with UMIs. Sequencing covered eight donors, seven HCMV-seropositive and one seronegative. The authors restricted sorting to alpha-beta TCR T cells with an anti-gamma-delta TCR antibody in several experiments. In a group of about 6 donors, dominant NKG2C+ clonotypes represented roughly 1.0-8% of CD8+ T cells.

The specimen was PBMCs from blood, collected on the day of vaccination. The source of this sequence is a man in his fifties who received an inactivated influenza vaccine. This chain connects TRBV14 to TRBJ2-3, with TRBD2 identical over 7 bases. CDR3 region: CASSQESWRETTDTQYF. DNA for the CDR3: TGTGCCAGCAGCCAAGAGTCCTGGCGGGAGACAACAGATACGCAGTATTTT.